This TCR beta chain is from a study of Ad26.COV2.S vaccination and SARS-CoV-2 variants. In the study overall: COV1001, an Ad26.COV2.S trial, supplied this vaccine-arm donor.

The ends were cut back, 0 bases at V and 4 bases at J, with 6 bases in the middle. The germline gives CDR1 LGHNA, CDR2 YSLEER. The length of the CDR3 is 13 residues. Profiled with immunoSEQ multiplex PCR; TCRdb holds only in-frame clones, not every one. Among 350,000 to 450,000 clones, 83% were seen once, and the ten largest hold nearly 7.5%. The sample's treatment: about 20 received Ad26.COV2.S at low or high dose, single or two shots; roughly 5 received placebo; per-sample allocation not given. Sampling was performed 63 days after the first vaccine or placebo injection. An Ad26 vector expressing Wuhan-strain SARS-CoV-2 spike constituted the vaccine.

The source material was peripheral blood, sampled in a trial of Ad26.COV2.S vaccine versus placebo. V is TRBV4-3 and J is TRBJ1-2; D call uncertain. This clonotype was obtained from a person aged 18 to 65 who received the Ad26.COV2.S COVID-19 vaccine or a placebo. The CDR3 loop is CASSQDRIYGYTF. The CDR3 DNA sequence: TGCGCCAGCAGCCAAGATCGTATCTATGGCTACACCTTC.